The sequence of this T cell receptor (beta chain) was determined in a study of blood T cells in healthy people across ages. General study points: Greater diversity and more naive CD4+ cells were seen in long-lived donors than in aged donors. With donor CMV status unknown, expanded clonotype changes were possibly confounded. Per million T cells, TCR beta diversity dropped about linearly as age rose.

No fewer than 7 million PBMCs went into each sample. Through a sample-barcoded 5' primer and a J-beta primer mix, a second PCR was run for roughly 6 to 12 cycles. TCRdb independently ran MiXCR on the 5' RACE reads; one entry per CDR3 protein. The table records approximately 730,000 distinct CDR3 sequences, approximately 55% of them present only once. Points on this clonotype: What it binds is unknown.

The specimen was blood. The receptor comes from an elderly man in good health.

In DNA, the CDR3 is TGTGCCAGCTCAATTCGGCGGGAGGCCAACGAGCAGTACTTC. It is translated as CASSIRREANEQYF. V and J are TRBV18 and TRBJ2-7; 8 positions match TRBD2. CDR3 length equals 14 residues. From germline, CDR1 is KGHSH and CDR2 LQKENI. The V segment lost 5 bases and the J segment 5 bases; nucleotides outside the gene matches: 8.